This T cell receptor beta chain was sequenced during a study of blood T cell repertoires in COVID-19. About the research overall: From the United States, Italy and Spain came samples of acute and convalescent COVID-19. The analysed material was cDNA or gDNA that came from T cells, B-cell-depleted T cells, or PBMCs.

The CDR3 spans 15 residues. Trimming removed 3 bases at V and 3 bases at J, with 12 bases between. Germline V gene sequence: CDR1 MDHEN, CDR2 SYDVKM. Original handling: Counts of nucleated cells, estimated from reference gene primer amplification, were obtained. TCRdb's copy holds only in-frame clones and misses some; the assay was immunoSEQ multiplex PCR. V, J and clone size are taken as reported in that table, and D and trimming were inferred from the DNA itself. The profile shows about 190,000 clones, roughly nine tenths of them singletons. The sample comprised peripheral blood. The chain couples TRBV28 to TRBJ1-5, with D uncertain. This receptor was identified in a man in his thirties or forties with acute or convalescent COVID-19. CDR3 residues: CASSLSTVNNQPQHF. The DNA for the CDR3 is TGTGCCAGCAGTTTGAGTACAGTAAACAATCAGCCCCAGCATTTT.